The 12 T cell receptor beta chains presented below share a single source sample, sequenced in a study of shared clonotypes between healthy human individuals. The data were produced by immunoSEQ multiplex PCR, yet TCRdb's version contains in-frame clones alone and is incomplete. The sample includes roughly 2,500,000 clones, 93% of them seen just once. Sequenced input: naive CD4+ T cells from PBMCs. Subset reported: CD45RA+ positively selected. The receptors originated from a man in his late teens or twenties in good health. Some clones in this sample may be carry-over from other donors' samples.

The chain combines TRBV11-2 with TRBJ2-2, with D perhaps matching TRBD1 (5 bases). V dropped 2 bases and J dropped 6 bases, with 13 bases sitting between them. CDR1 is SGHAT, CDR2 FQNNGV, per germline. The CDR3 runs 15 residues. This chain's CDR3 is CASSLPDIRAGELFF. In DNA form, the CDR3 reads TGTGCCAGCAGCTTACCGGACATTCGGGCCGGGGAGCTGTTTTTT.

The chain carries TRBV5-6 and TRBJ1-2; TRBD1 matches 9 bases. Germline V gene data show CDR1 as SGHDT and CDR2 as YYEEEE. The junction had 11 bases not matched to a gene; V was cut back by 3 bases and J by 5 bases. This CDR3 has 16 residues. This CDR3 is CASSWTGTGKGYGYTF. The CDR3 DNA reads TGTGCCAGCAGCTGGACCGGGACAGGGAAGGGATATGGCTACACCTTC.

The J gene is TRBJ1-4, the V gene TRBV5-6, with D perhaps matching TRBD1 (6 bases). The ends were cut back, 4 bases at V and 0 bases at J, with 13 bases in the middle. The CDR3 has 16 amino acids. Germline CDR1 SGHDT, CDR2 YYEEEE. The CDR3 region has the DNA TGTGCCAGCAGCGACGGACAGCCAGCAACTAATGAAAAACTGTTTTTT. Translation: CASSDGQPATNEKLFF.

The table lists this clone with a few counts. The chain joins TRBV7-3 to TRBJ1-5, with a weak D call TRBD1 (6 bases). CDR3 length: 17 amino acids. Germline CDR1 and CDR2: SGHTA and FQGTGA. V dropped 2 bases and J dropped 2 bases, with 16 bases sitting between them. The CDR3 bases are TGTGCCAGCAGCTTATTCTTGGGGGCCGAAGGCAATCAGCCCCAGCATTTT. Its translation: CASSLFLGAEGNQPQHF.

V usage is TRBV28 and J usage is TRBJ2-7, with 11 nucleotides matching TRBD2. Germline V gene data show CDR1 as MDHEN and CDR2 as SYDVKM. Trimming at V came to 6 bases and at J to 5 bases, leaving 9 bases not matched to a gene. CDR3 length: 15 amino acids. CDR3 sequence (DNA): TGTGCCAGCAGCCTTAGCGGGAGGGCCATCCACGAGCAGTACTTC. Protein product: CASSLSGRAIHEQYF.

DNA for the CDR3: TGTGCCAGCAGCCTCAGGACGGGCTATGGCTACACCTTC. Protein: CASSLRTGYGYTF. The chain couples TRBV5-4 to TRBJ1-2; no clear D gene. Trimming cost V 4 bases and J 4 bases, with 11 bases left between them. The CDR3 totals 13 residues. Per the germline V gene, CDR1 is SGHNT and CDR2 is YYREEE (reference sequence). Variable domain in full (rest from reference TRBV5-4 and TRBJ1-2): ETGVTQSPTHLIKTRGQQVTLRCSSQSGHNTVSWYQQALGQGPQFIFQYYREEENGRGNFPPRFSGLQFPNYSSELNVNALELDDSALYLCASSLRTGYGYTFGSGTRLTVV.

The V call is TRBV5-4, the J call TRBJ2-6, with D unresolved. The CDR3 runs to 15 residues. Germline loops: CDR1 SGHNT, CDR2 YYREEE (reference sequence). The V end lost 3 bases, the J end lost 4 bases, and 11 bases lay between the germline ends. CDR3 coding DNA: TGTGCCAGCAGCTATAGGGCCTCCGGGGCCAACGTCCTGACTTTC. This encodes CASSYRASGANVLTF.

In the case of this clone: The sample carries other DNA sequences with the same CDR3. The V and J genes are TRBV18 and TRBJ2-2; 9 positions match TRBD1. The CDR3 loop spans 15 amino acids. Germline lookup yields CDR1 KGHSH and CDR2 LQKENI. With V trimmed by 3 bases and J by 2 bases, 1 base remained unmatched. The CDR3 here is CASSPGQGNTGELFF. The CDR3 nucleotides are TGTGCCAGCTCACCGGGACAGGGAAACACCGGGGAGCTGTTTTTT.

The rearrangement uses TRBV7-3 and TRBJ2-1; the D gene is possibly TRBD1 (6 bases). Trimming shortened V by 4 bases and J by 6 bases, and 16 bases separated the two germline ends. Germline-derived CDR1 and CDR2 are SGHTA and FQGTGA. The CDR3 totals 15 residues. The CDR3: CASSSTQGSSNEQFF. CDR3 nucleotide sequence: TGTGCCAGCAGCTCTACACAGGGCAGTAGCAATGAGCAGTTCTTC.

This chain joins TRBV11-2 and TRBJ2-7, with 8 bases identical to TRBD2. Trimming removed 5 bases from V and 2 bases from J; junction bases left unmatched: 8. The CDR3 consists of 15 residues. CDR1 is SGHAT, CDR2 FQNNGV, per germline. CDR3: CASSQSGSGAYEQYF. CDR3 in DNA: TGTGCCAGCAGCCAGAGCGGGAGTGGGGCCTACGAGCAGTACTTC.

V usage is TRBV29-1 and J usage is TRBJ2-3; D unclear. V dropped 4 bases and J dropped 2 bases, with 10 bases sitting between them. The CDR3 sequence is 13 residues long. The germline V gene encodes CDR1 SQVTM and CDR2 ANQGSEA. CDR3 nucleotides: TGCAGCGTTGGACTGATGCTCACAGATACGCAGTATTTT. This gives the protein CSVGLMLTDTQYF.

This sequence joins TRBV7-9 and TRBJ1-4; the D gene is possibly TRBD1 (5 bases). V gave up 5 bases and J gave up 4 bases, with 11 bases separating them. This CDR3 comprises 14 residues. Germline assignment: CDR1 SEHNR and CDR2 FQNEAQ (reference sequence). This CDR3 is CASSPGGDNEKLFF. The CDR3 DNA reads TGTGCCAGCAGCCCGGGGGGGGATAATGAAAAACTGTTTTTT.